This T cell receptor (beta chain) was recorded in a study of T cells after yellow fever vaccination. Study outcomes and limitations: Any FACS-sorted repertoire could hold abundant clonotypes that contaminate it from the bulk population. Reappearance after the booster was observed for most primary-vaccination clones (96% CD4, roughly 90% CD8).

V was clipped by 2 bases and J by 5 bases, with 18 bases between them. The CDR3 contains 16 residues. From germline, CDR1 is LNHNV and CDR2 YYDKDF (reference sequence). On this clonotype: What it recognizes is unknown.

TCRdb itself ran the 5' RACE reads through MiXCR, one entry per CDR3 protein. This table holds some 400,000 distinct CDR3 sequences, approximately 5.7% found once. This specimen was PBMCs, taken 5 days after the yellow fever booster vaccination. The receptor's source is a man in his thirties or forties who received the YFV17D yellow fever vaccine. The rearrangement uses TRBV15 and TRBJ2-5; tentatively, D is TRBD2 (5 bases). DNA of the CDR3: TGTGCCACCAGCAGATTCGGAGGACTTGACCCGGAGACCCAGTACTTC. Translated, it gives CATSRFGGLDPETQYF.